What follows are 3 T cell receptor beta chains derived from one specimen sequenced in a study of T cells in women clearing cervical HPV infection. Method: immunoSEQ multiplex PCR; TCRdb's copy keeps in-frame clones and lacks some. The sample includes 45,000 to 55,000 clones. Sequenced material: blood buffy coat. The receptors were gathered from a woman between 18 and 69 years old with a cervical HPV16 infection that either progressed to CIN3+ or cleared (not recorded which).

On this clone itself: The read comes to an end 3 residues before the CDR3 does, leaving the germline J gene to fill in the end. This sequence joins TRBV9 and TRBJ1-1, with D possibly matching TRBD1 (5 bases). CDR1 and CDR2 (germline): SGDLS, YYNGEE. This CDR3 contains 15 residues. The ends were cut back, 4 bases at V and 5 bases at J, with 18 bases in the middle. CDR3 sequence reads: CASSPRSGGGTEAFF. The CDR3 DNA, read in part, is TGTGCCAGCAGCCCTAGATCGGGGGGTGGGACTGAA.

Here the CDR3 reads CATSVGGGKRNEQFF. Partial CDR3 DNA: TGTGCCACCAGTGTCGGTGGGGGGAAGCGTAATGAG. The chain recombines TRBV24-1 with TRBJ2-1, with a tentative D call TRBD2 (6 bases). Read coverage stops 3 residues before the CDR3 terminus; the germline J gene supplies the remainder. V was trimmed by 5 bases and J by 7 bases, leaving 17 bases between them. The CDR3 contains 15 residues. In germline, CDR1 is KGHDR, CDR2 SFDVKD.

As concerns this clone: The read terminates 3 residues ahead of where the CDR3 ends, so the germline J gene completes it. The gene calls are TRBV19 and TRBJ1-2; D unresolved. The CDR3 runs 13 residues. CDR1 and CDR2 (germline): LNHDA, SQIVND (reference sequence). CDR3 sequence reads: CASSDYSYNDYTF. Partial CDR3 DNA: TGTGCCAGTAGTGATTACAGTTACAATGAC.